This record concerns one TCR beta chain sequence. Antigen specificity is unknown. Measured with immunoSEQ multiplex PCR; TCRdb has only the in-frame clones, and not every one. The table has 130,000 to 150,000 clones, approximately 90% seen once. V shed 7 bases and J shed 1 base, with 11 bases lying between them. CDR1 ENHRY and CDR2 SYGVKD come from the germline V gene. This CDR3 spans 14 amino acids. The record originates from a study of cytomegalovirus exposure and HLA in healthy donors. Study summary: It was reported in a later analysis that the same platform had been used for the roughly 130 validation repertoires as for the 550 to 700 first-cohort repertoires.

Study observations and caveats: Later, an analysis found that TCR clusters from the first cohort tended to co-occur in the roughly 130 validation repertoires.

The specimen was PBMCs. The receptor's source is a man aged 18 to 29 in good health and CMV-seropositive. V is TRBV10-3 and J is TRBJ2-1; D is ambiguous. The CDR3 spells CAIKSLASYNEQFF. The CDR3 nucleotides read TGTGCCATCAAGTCTTTGGCATCCTACAATGAGCAGTTCTTC.